A selection of T cell receptor beta chains follows, all from one sample in a study of response to subunit inactivated influenza vaccine. Via MiXCR, TCRdb re-called the RT-PCR reads, giving one row per CDR3 protein. The table records 650,000 to 800,000 distinct CDR3 sequences, 14% of them present only once. The sequencing here drew on PBMCs from blood, taken less than 15 days before vaccination. These receptors originate from a man aged 50-59 years who received an inactivated influenza vaccine. Each CDR3 is given without its conserved first and last residue. The D gene is left open where the match is weak.

d_gene | j_gene | v_gene | CDR3aa
- | TRBJ2-1 | TRBV7-2 | ASSWGLRNEQF
- | TRBJ2-5 | TRBV29-1 | SVEWRYQETQY
- | TRBJ2-4 | TRBV5-1 | ASSLGGTGNIQY
- | TRBJ2-7 | TRBV5-5 | ASSLGVVATYEQY
TRBD2 | TRBJ2-7 | TRBV7-9 | ASSLGTSGVEQY
TRBD2 | TRBJ2-7 | TRBV7-9 | ASSLGDGRSEQY
TRBD1 | TRBJ2-1 | TRBV28 | ASSFGQGQTYNEQF
- | TRBJ2-5 | TRBV5-1 | ASSLEDSPGETQY
- | TRBJ1-6 | TRBV11-1 | ASSPRPSYNSPLH
- | TRBJ2-2 | TRBV28 | ASSPTGEGGELF
TRBD1 | TRBJ2-7 | TRBV2 | ASSRTGLRGEQY
- | TRBJ2-7 | TRBV5-1 | ASSLAATTYEQY
- | TRBJ2-5 | TRBV12-3/TRBV12-4 | ASSLSRGVGETQY
- | TRBJ2-1 | TRBV20-1 | SAGLLGNEQF
- | TRBJ2-3 | TRBV9 | ASSGSWGLAPTTSTDTQY
- | TRBJ2-7 | TRBV6-2/TRBV6-3 | ASSYSITTVYRFYEQY
TRBD1 | TRBJ1-5 | TRBV20-1 | SARDGTGSRNQPQH
TRBD1 | TRBJ2-2 | TRBV29-1 | SISGQGFTGELF
- | TRBJ2-7 | TRBV6-1 | ASSEQLYEQY
TRBD2 | TRBJ2-1 | TRBV24-1 | ATSERPGLAGGWGYNEQF
- | TRBJ1-1 | TRBV6-5 | ASSPWIQRNTEAF
- | TRBJ1-1 | TRBV29-1 | SVEVSGNTEAF
- | TRBJ1-5 | TRBV10-3 | AISGVGIDQPQH
- | TRBJ2-7 | TRBV4-1 | ASSRAPFGEQY
TRBD1 | TRBJ2-7 | TRBV29-1 | SVTNTGGYEQY
- | TRBJ2-3 | TRBV5-6 | ASSQKLLTDTQY
TRBD1 | TRBJ1-1 | TRBV5-1 | ASSGLPQGANTEAF
TRBD2 | TRBJ2-2 | TRBV3-1 | ASSKWREAGSGELF
TRBD1 | TRBJ1-4 | TRBV28 | ASSLTGRGEKLF
- | TRBJ1-5 | TRBV12-3/TRBV12-4 | ASRVGGDTQPQH
- | TRBJ2-2 | TRBV7-2 | ASSLEGWKLF
TRBD1 | TRBJ1-1 | TRBV11-1 | ASSLGRGTGAGAEAF
- | TRBJ1-1 | TRBV6-1 | ASSDFLGSTEAF
TRBD2 | TRBJ2-4 | TRBV29-1 | SASGRAQNIQY
TRBD2 | TRBJ2-1 | TRBV2 | ASPLAGGNEQF
- | TRBJ2-3 | TRBV12-3/TRBV12-4 | ASSFPGSLTQY
TRBD1 | TRBJ2-1 | TRBV20-1 | SARAPTRGSYNEQF
- | TRBJ1-6 | TRBV12-3/TRBV12-4 | ASSFGQLNSPLH
- | TRBJ2-1 | TRBV20-1 | SARDALRPSYNEQF
TRBD1 | TRBJ2-3 | TRBV15 | ATSHRGTGGPDTQY
- | TRBJ2-2 | TRBV28 | ASSLLSETGELF
TRBD1 | TRBJ2-3 | TRBV29-1 | SARDRHTDTQY
TRBD1 | TRBJ2-7 | TRBV10-3 | AISQTTGAFLYEQY
- | TRBJ2-3 | TRBV4-3 | ASSQDPGRKTDTQY
TRBD2 | TRBJ2-7 | TRBV12-3/TRBV12-4 | ASNLAGEGEQY
- | TRBJ2-1 | TRBV24-1 | ATSGTLWGEQF
TRBD2 | TRBJ2-3 | TRBV20-1 | SARGTSGRAVVRTDTQY